This T cell receptor beta chain was sequenced for a study of molecular identifiers for immune sequencing clone quantification. The CDR3 has 16 amino acids. Germline V gene sequence: CDR1 SGHVS, CDR2 FQNEAQ. V was shortened by 1 base and J by 0 bases, with 12 bases between the two germline ends. MiXCR was run by TCRdb on the PCR reads, yielding one entry per CDR3 protein. Of hundreds of thousands of distinct CDR3 sequences listed, roughly 27% are singletons. The TCR sequence derives from a human donor in good health. Some libraries in this study had Jurkat cell RNA spiked in. This chain joins TRBV7-8 and TRBJ2-5; a possible D gene is TRBD2 (6 bases). The specimen was naive CD8+ T cells from blood, with Jurkat cell RNA spiked in. Regarding subset: FACS-sorted CD8+CD4-CCR7+CD45RA+ naive T cells. CDR3 coding DNA: TGTGCCAGCAGCTTAGGGGGGGAGAGGGACCAAGAGACCCAGTACTTC. Residues: CASSLGGERDQETQYF.